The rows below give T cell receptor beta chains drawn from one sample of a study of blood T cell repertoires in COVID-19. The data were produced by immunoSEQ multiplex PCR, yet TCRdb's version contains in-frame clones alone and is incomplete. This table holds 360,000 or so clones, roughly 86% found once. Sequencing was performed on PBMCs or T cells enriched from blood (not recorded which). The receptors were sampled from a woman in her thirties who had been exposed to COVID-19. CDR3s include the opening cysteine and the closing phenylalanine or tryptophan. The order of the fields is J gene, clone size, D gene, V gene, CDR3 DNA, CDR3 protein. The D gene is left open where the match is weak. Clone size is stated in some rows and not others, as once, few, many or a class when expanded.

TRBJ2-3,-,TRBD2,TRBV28,TGTGCCAGCAATCCGGGACTAGAGCCTGGTACGCAGTATTTT,CASNPGLEPGTQYF
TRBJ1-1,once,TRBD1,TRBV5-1,TGCGCCAGCAGCTTGGTGGGGGGACAGGTCTTGAACACTGAAGCTTTCTTT,CASSLVGGQVLNTEAFF
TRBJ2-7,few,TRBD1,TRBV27,TGTGCCAGCAGTTTTTCAGGACAGGGGAACTACGAGCAGTACTTC,CASSFSGQGNYEQYF
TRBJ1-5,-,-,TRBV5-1,TGCGCCAGCAGCTTGTCGGCAGGGGGCAATCAGCCCCAGCATTTT,CASSLSAGGNQPQHF
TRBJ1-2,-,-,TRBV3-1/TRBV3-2,TGTGCCAGCAGCCAAGATCTTCAGGGTTTCTATGGCTACACCTTC,CASSQDLQGFYGYTF
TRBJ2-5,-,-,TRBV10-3,TGTGCCACCCAAGACGTGAGCGGGTTTGAGACCCAGTACTTC,CATQDVSGFETQYF
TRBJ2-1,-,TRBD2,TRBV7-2,TGTGCCAGCAGCTTAGAGCCGGGACTAGCGAACTACAATGAGCAGTTCTTC,CASSLEPGLANYNEQFF
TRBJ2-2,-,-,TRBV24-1,TGTGCCACCAGTCAACCAGGGGATATCCCCGTCGCCACCGGGGAGCTGTTTTTT,CATSQPGDIPVATGELFF
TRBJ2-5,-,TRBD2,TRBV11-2,TGTGCCAGCAGCTTACTAGCGGGAGGGCTGGAGACCCAGTACTTC,CASSLLAGGLETQYF
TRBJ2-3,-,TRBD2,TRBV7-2,TGTGCCAGCAGCTTACGGGGGGGATCAGATACGCAGTATTTT,CASSLRGGSDTQYF
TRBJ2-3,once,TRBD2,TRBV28,TGTGCCAGCAGTGAGGCGGCGGGAGTCACAGATACGCAGTATTTT,CASSEAAGVTDTQYF
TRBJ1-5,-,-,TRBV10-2,TGCGCCAGCACTGACAGCGAGGGTCCCCAGCATTTT,CASTDSEGPQHF
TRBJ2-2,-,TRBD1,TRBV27,TGTGCCAGTAGGAGGACAGGGGGGACCGGGGAGCTGTTTTTT,CASRRTGGTGELFF
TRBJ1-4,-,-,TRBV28,TGTGCCAGCAGTCCCCTATTGGAAAAACTGTTTTTT,CASSPLLEKLFF
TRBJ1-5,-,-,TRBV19,TGTGCCAGTAGTGCCGAGGGTTACAGCAATCAGCCCCAGCATTTT,CASSAEGYSNQPQHF
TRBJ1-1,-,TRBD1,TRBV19,TGTGCCAGTAGTCCTTGGACAGGGGGCTTGGTCGCTGAAGCTTTCTTT,CASSPWTGGLVAEAFF
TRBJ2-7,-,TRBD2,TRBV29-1,TGCAGCGGAGCCGGGACTAGCGGAATCGACGAGCAGTACTTC,CSGAGTSGIDEQYF
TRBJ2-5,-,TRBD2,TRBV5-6,TGTGCCAGCAGCTTCCTAGCGGGAGCTGGCCAAGAGACCCAGTACTTC,CASSFLAGAGQETQYF
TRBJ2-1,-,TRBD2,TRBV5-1,TGCGCCAGCAGCTTGGTGATGGGGCTAGCGGCAAAGGCCAGCTCCTACAATGAGCAGTTCTTC,CASSLVMGLAAKASSYNEQFF
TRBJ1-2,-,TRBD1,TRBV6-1,TGTGCCAGCAGTGAAGGGGGATCAGGGGGCGCGGGTGGCTACACCTTC,CASSEGGSGGAGGYTF
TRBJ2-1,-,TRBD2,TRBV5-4,TGTGCCAGCAGCTTGGCCGAACTAGCGTACTCCAATGAGCAGTTCTTC,CASSLAELAYSNEQFF
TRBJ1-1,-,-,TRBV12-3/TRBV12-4,TGTGCCAGCAGTCTTACATTGAACACTGAAGCTTTCTTT,CASSLTLNTEAFF
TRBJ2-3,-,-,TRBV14,TGTGCCAGCAGCCACGCCACCCGGAGGGCCGGGGATACGCAGTATTTT,CASSHATRRAGDTQYF
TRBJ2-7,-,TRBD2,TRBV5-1,TGCGCCAGCAGCACCGGGACTAGCGGGTTGAGCGTCTACTTC,CASSTGTSGLSVYF
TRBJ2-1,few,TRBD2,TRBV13,TGTGCCAGCACAAAGGTGGCGGGAGGGAGCAATGAGCAGTTCTTC,CASTKVAGGSNEQFF
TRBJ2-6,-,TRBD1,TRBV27,TGTGCCAGCAAATTACGGACAGGGGGTGGGTCTGGGGCCAACGTCCTGACTTTC,CASKLRTGGGSGANVLTF
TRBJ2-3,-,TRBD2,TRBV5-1,TGCGCCAGCAGTCGGGTAGCGGGAGAAGATACGCAGTATTTT,CASSRVAGEDTQYF
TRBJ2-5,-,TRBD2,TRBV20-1,TGCAGTGCTAGTGGGAGTTTTTCGCGGGAGGCAAAAGAGACCCAGTACTTC,CSASGSFSREAKETQYF
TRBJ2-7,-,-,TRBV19,TGTGCCAGTAGTATAGCCCTCAGCTACGAGCAGTACTTC,CASSIALSYEQYF
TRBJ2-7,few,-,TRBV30,TGTGCCTGGAGTGGGCGGACAAGGGGCTACGAGCAGTACTTC,CAWSGRTRGYEQYF
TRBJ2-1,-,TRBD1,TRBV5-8,TGTGCCAGCAGCAGCAATTTTCGGACAGGGACAGATGAGCAGTTCTTC,CASSSNFRTGTDEQFF
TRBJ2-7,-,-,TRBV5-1,TGCGCCAGCAGCTTATCGGGACACTCCTACGAGCAGTACTTC,CASSLSGHSYEQYF
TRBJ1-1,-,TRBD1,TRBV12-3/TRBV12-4,TGTGCCAACAGGGACAGGGGGGACACTGAAGCTTTCTTT,CANRDRGDTEAFF
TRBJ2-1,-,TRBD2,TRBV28,TGTGCCAGCAGTTTGAGGGCTAGCGGATATAATGAGCAGTTCTTC,CASSLRASGYNEQFF
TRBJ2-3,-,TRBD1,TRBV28,TGTGCCAGCAGGGGACAGGGTGCTAGCACAGATACGCAGTATTTT,CASRGQGASTDTQYF
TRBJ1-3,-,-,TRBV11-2,TGTGCCAGCAGCCCAGGGTCAGGAAACACCATATATTTT,CASSPGSGNTIYF
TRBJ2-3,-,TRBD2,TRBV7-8,TGTGCCAGCAGGCCCGTTTTAGCGGGAGGGTGGGCAGATACGCAGTATTTT,CASRPVLAGGWADTQYF
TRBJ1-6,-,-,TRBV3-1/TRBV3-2,TGTGCCAGCAGCCAAGATGGGCAGGGTTATAATTCACCCCTCCACTTT,CASSQDGQGYNSPLHF
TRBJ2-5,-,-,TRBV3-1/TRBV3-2,TGTGCCAGCAGCCCCTCCAGGGCTCGGGGGGAGACCCAGTACTTC,CASSPSRARGETQYF
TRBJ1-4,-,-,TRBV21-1,TGTGCCAGCAGCAAAGACAACGAAAGTGAAAAACTGTTTTTT,CASSKDNESEKLFF
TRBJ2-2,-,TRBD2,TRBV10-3,TGTGCCATCGCCACTTCGACTAGCGGGAGCACCGGGGAGCTGTTTTTT,CAIATSTSGSTGELFF
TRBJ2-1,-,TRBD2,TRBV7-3,TGTGCCAGCAGCCAAGCCCCGAGCGGGAGCTTGAACAATGAGCAGTTCTTC,CASSQAPSGSLNNEQFF
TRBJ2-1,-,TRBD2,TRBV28,TGTGCCAGCAGTTTCTACAATCTGGGGACTATTGAGCAGTTCTTC,CASSFYNLGTIEQFF
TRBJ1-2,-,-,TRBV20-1,TGCAGTGCCGGGGAGGGGGACGGCTACACCTTC,CSAGEGDGYTF
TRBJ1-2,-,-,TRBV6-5,TGTGCCAGCAGTCGAAGATTGGAGGGCTACACCTTC,CASSRRLEGYTF
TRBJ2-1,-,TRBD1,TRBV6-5,TGTGCCAGCACCGTGGACAGGGACAATGAGCAGTTCTTC,CASTVDRDNEQFF
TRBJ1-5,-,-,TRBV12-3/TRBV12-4,TGTGCCAGCAGGCCAGGGGATCAGCCCCAGCATTTT,CASRPGDQPQHF
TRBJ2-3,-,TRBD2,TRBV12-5,TGTGCTAGTGGGTTTGGAGCGGGAGGGACAGATACGCAGTATTTT,CASGFGAGGTDTQYF
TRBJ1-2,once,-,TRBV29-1,TGCAGCGCTGGGCCGAACTATGGCTACACCTTC,CSAGPNYGYTF
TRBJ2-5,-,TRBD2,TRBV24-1,TGTGCCACCAGCGCCGGGACTAGCGGGAGAGGGAGACACGGAGAGACCCAGTACTTC,CATSAGTSGRGRHGETQYF
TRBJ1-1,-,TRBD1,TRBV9,TGTGCCAGCAGCTTAGGGACAGTAACTGAAGCTTTCTTT,CASSLGTVTEAFF
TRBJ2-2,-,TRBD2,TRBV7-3,TGTGCCAGCAGCGTTAATTCGGGAGCGGGAACCTACACCGGGGAGCTGTTTTTT,CASSVNSGAGTYTGELFF
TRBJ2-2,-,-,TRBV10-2,TGCGCCAGCAGTGAGTCGAGCCCCACCGGGGAGCTGTTTTTT,CASSESSPTGELFF
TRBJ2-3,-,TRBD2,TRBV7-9,TGTGCCAGCAGCTACCTACGGGCGGGAGGCTCAGATACGCAGTATTTT,CASSYLRAGGSDTQYF
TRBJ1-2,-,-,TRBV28,TGTGCCAGCACCCCTGACAGAGGAAGGGTAATTAGTGGCTACACCTTC,CASTPDRGRVISGYTF
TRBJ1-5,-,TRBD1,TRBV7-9,TGTGCCAGCAGCTCCGGACAGGGGGGCAATCAGCCCCAGCATTTT,CASSSGQGGNQPQHF